The 19 T cell receptor beta chains presented below share a single source sample, sequenced in a study of blood T cell repertoires in COVID-19. Produced via immunoSEQ multiplex PCR; TCRdb's table is partial and in-frame only. In the table there are about 310,000 clones, roughly 87% of which are singletons. What was sequenced was PBMCs or T cells enriched from blood (not recorded which). Source of these receptors: a woman between 18 and 29 years old who had recovered from COVID-19.

The chain couples TRBV6-1 to TRBJ1-1; a possible D gene is TRBD1 (5 bases). CDR1 and CDR2 from the germline V gene are MNHNS and SASEGT. V lost 2 bases to trimming and J lost 11 bases, with 15 bases between them. The length of the CDR3 is 13 residues. The CDR3 DNA follows: TGTGCCAGCAGTGAAAGGAGGGGCACTGGGGCTTTCTTT. Translation: CASSERRGTGAFF.

Notes on this clone: The sample has other DNA sequences that encode this CDR3 too. The chain is built from TRBV7-2 and TRBJ2-7; TRBD1 aligns across 11 bases. The V gene end was trimmed by 5 bases and the J gene end by 4 bases; junction bases not matched to a gene: 4. The CDR3 covers 14 residues. Germline CDR1 and CDR2: SGHTA and FQGNSA. The CDR3 is CASSIGQGAYEQYF. The CDR3 nucleotides are TGTGCCAGCAGCATAGGACAGGGGGCTTACGAGCAGTACTTC.

The CDR3 sequence: CSASGRMNSNQPQHF. The DNA of the CDR3 is TGCAGTGCTAGTGGCAGGATGAATAGCAATCAGCCCCAGCATTTT. The rearrangement uses TRBV20-1 and TRBJ1-5; D is ambiguous. Germline CDR1 is DFQATT and CDR2 is SNEGSKA (reference sequence). Trimming took 3 bases from V and 0 from J, leaving 12 bases between them. The CDR3 sequence is 15 residues long.

The chain couples TRBV10-3 to TRBJ2-3, with D perhaps TRBD2 (5 bases). Germline lookup yields CDR1 ENHRY and CDR2 SYGVKD. Trimming removed 7 bases at V and 7 bases at J, with 12 bases between. The CDR3 runs 12 residues. The CDR3: CAIKDSMYTQYF. The CDR3 region has the DNA TGTGCCATCAAGGACTCCATGTATACGCAGTATTTT.

This chain uses TRBV5-1 with TRBJ2-2; no reliable D call. V was pared by 0 bases and J by 7 bases, with 7 bases between. The CDR3 sequence is 13 residues long. Looked up from germline, CDR1 is SGHRS and CDR2 is YFSETQ. The CDR3 is CASSLEPSGELFF. In nucleotides, the CDR3 is TGCGCCAGCAGCTTGGAACCCAGCGGGGAGCTGTTTTTT.

This clone came up a few times. The V and J genes are TRBV4-3 and TRBJ2-6; TRBD2 agrees at 7 bases. This CDR3 is 16 amino acids long. V was clipped by 1 base and J by 0 bases; unmatched bases: 0. The germline V gene encodes CDR1 LGHNA and CDR2 YSLEER. This CDR3 is CASSQAGGSGANVLTF. CDR3 bases: TGCGCCAGCAGCCAAGCGGGAGGCTCTGGGGCCAACGTCCTGACTTTC.

The rearrangement links TRBV5-6 to TRBJ2-1; maybe TRBD2 (5 bases). This CDR3 has 16 residues. Trimming shortened V by 4 bases and J by 8 bases, and 22 bases separated the two germline ends. Germline V gene sequence: CDR1 SGHDT, CDR2 YYEEEE. The CDR3 loop is CASSPLLVERAHEQFF. The CDR3 nucleotides are TGTGCCAGCAGCCCTTTATTAGTCGAGAGGGCCCATGAGCAGTTCTTC.

V gene TRBV3-1 (or the pseudogene TRBV3-2) combines with J gene TRBJ2-7; tentative D call: TRBD2 (6 bases). V lost 8 bases and J 7 bases, leaving 18 bases between the germline ends. This CDR3 is 13 amino acids long. From germline, CDR1 is LGHDT and CDR2 YNNKEL (reference sequence). CDR3 region: CASLSYSGGEQYF. In DNA, the CDR3 is TGTGCCAGCTTATCGTATAGCGGAGGGGAGCAGTACTTC.

The chain is built from TRBV30 and TRBJ1-1; D gene unclear. CDR1 and CDR2 from the germline V gene are GTSNPN and SVGIG (reference sequence). V lost 6 bases and J 3 bases, leaving 14 bases between the germline ends. CDR3 length: 13 residues. CDR3: CACAVDRDTEAFF. The CDR3 DNA reads TGTGCCTGCGCGGTTGACCGGGACACTGAAGCTTTCTTT.

This clone has more than one count but fewer than ten. The J gene is TRBJ2-3, the V gene TRBV5-1, with 8 bases lining up with TRBD2. The CDR3 is 15 residues long. CDR1 is SGHRS and CDR2 is YFSETQ in the germline V gene. Trimming took 0 bases from V and 5 from J; bases not matched to a gene: 5. The CDR3 coding sequence is TGCGCCAGCAGCTTGGAAGCGGGGGTTGGAGATACGCAGTATTTT. Translated: CASSLEAGVGDTQYF.

The chain combines TRBV19 with TRBJ1-5, with 9 bases identical to TRBD1. The V and J ends lost 10 bases and 9 bases, in that order; junction bases with no gene match: 10. Germline V lookup: CDR1 LNHDA, CDR2 SQIVND (reference sequence). The CDR3 has 13 amino acids. The CDR3 here is CATLQGAVGPQHF. DNA for the CDR3: TGTGCCACCCTACAGGGGGCGGTTGGGCCCCAGCATTTT.

The CDR3 DNA sequence: TGTGCCAGCAGCCAGGACTGGAATCAGCCCCAGCATTTT. Encoded protein: CASSQDWNQPQHF. The chain recombines TRBV5-8 with TRBJ1-5; D is unclear. The CDR3 has 13 residues. Trimming shortened V by 4 bases and J by 4 bases, and 9 bases separated the two germline ends. Per the germline V gene, CDR1 is SGHTS and CDR2 is YDEGEE.

V is TRBV4-2 and J is TRBJ1-2; a possible D gene is TRBD1 (5 bases). This CDR3 is 16 amino acids long. The germline V and J ends were trimmed by 0 bases and 0 bases, with 11 bases remaining between them. The germline V gene has CDR1 LGHNA and CDR2 YNFKEQ. CDR3 in DNA: TGTGCCAGCAGCCAAGATTACGGACAAGCTAACTATGGCTACACCTTC. Encoded protein: CASSQDYGQANYGYTF.

This clone was found a few times. The rearrangement joins TRBV28 to TRBJ1-5; D might be TRBD1 (6 bases). Trimming removed 6 bases from V and 5 bases from J, with 14 bases in between. Looked up from germline, CDR1 is MDHEN and CDR2 is SYDVKM. The CDR3 has 14 residues. CDR3 in amino acids: CASSLGGRDQPQHF. The DNA of the CDR3 is TGTGCCAGCAGCCTAGGGGGTCGAGATCAGCCCCAGCATTTT.

This chain links TRBV5-5 with TRBJ2-3; 7 bases fit TRBD1. J gave up 6 bases and V 4 bases, and 8 bases lay outside the gene matches. CDR3 length: 14 amino acids. Germline V gene lookup returns CDR1 SGHKS and CDR2 YYEKEE (reference sequence). CDR3 region: CASSAQTGPDTQYF. The CDR3, as DNA: TGTGCCAGCAGCGCCCAGACAGGGCCGGATACGCAGTATTTT.

The rearrangement uses TRBV3-1 (or the pseudogene TRBV3-2) and TRBJ2-1; 9 bases are a match to TRBD2. The CDR3 runs to 16 residues. J gave up 10 bases and V 2 bases, and 12 bases lay outside the gene matches. Germline V gene sequence: CDR1 LGHDT, CDR2 YNNKEL (reference sequence). The CDR3 DNA is TGTGCCAGCAGCCAACCATTGGGGACTAGCCCTGGGGAGCAGTTCTTC. Translation: CASSQPLGTSPGEQFF.

This rearrangement joins TRBV20-1 to TRBJ1-1, with D maybe TRBD1 (5 bases). The CDR3 covers 11 residues. The germline V gene has CDR1 DFQATT and CDR2 SNEGSKA (reference sequence). Trimming removed 8 bases at V and 2 bases at J, with 9 bases between. The CDR3, as DNA: TGCAGTCGGGGGGGAAACACTGAAGCTTTCTTT. It encodes CSRGGNTEAFF.

This clone is a singleton in its sample. The V and J genes are TRBV19 and TRBJ2-3; D is possibly TRBD2 (5 bases). The CDR3 spans 16 residues. Germline V CDR1 and CDR2: LNHDA, SQIVND (reference sequence). V shed 6 bases and J shed 0 bases, with 16 bases lying between them. The CDR3 DNA is TGTGCCAGTAGAGCGGTAGAGGAGTCCAGCACAGATACGCAGTATTTT. Translation gives CASRAVEESSTDTQYF.

The genes are TRBV28 and TRBJ1-4; D is uncertain. The ends were cut back, 10 bases at V and 8 bases at J, with 14 bases in the middle. There are 12 residues in the CDR3. Germline V gene sequence: CDR1 MDHEN, CDR2 SYDVKM. CDR3 DNA: TGTGCCACCTCCACGGGAGGGGAAAAACTGTTTTTT. Its translation is CATSTGGEKLFF.